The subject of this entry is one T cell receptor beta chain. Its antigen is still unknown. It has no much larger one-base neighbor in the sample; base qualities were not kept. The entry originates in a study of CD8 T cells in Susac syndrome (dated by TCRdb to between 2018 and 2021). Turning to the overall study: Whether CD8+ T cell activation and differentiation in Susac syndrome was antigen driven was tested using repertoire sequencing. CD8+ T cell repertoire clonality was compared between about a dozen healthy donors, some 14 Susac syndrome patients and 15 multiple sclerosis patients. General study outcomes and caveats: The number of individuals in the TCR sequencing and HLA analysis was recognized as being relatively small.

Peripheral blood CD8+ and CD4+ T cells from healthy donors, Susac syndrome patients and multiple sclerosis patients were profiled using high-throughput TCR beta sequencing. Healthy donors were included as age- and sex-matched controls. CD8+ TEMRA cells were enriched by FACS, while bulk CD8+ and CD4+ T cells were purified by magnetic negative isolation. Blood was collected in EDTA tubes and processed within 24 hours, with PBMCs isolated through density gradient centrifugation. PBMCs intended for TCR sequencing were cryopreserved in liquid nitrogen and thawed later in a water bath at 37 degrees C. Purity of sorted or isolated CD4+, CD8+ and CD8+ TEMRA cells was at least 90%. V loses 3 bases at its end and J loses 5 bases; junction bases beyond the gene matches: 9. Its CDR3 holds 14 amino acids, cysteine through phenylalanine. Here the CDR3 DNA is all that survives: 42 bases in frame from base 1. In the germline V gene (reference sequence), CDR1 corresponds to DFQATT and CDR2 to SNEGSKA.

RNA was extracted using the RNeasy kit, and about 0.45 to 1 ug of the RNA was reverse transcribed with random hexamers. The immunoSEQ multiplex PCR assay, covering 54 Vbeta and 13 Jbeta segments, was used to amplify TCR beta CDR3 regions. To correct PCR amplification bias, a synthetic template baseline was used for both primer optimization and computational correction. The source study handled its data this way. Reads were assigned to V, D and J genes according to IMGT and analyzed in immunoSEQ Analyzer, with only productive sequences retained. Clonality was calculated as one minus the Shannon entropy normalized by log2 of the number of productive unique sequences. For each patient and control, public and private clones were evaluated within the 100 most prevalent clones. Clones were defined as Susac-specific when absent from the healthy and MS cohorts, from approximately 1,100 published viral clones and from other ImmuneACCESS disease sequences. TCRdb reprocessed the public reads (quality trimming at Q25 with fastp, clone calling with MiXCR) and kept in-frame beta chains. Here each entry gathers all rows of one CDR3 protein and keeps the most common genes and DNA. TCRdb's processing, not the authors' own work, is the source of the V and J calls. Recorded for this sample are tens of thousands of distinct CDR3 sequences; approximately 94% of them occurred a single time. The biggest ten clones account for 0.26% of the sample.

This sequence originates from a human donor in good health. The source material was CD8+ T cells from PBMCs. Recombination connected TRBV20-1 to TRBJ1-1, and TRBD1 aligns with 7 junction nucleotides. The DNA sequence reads TGCAGTGCTAGGGAAGACAGGGTTTGGACTGAAGCTTTCTTT. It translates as CSAREDRVWTEAFF.